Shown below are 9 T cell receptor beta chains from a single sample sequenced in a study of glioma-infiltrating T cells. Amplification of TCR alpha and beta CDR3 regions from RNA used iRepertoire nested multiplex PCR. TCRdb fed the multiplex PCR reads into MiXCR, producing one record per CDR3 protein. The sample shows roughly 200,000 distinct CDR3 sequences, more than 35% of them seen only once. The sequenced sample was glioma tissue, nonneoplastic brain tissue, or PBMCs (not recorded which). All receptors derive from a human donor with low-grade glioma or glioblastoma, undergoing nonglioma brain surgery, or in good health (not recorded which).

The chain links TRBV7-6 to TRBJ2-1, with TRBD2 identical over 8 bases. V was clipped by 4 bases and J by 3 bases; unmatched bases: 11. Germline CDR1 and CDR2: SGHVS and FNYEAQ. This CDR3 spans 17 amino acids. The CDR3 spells CASSSTRLAPGYNEQFF. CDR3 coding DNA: TGTGCCAGCAGCTCCACCCGACTAGCGCCTGGCTACAATGAGCAGTTCTTC. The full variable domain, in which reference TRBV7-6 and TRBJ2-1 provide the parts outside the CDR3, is GAGVSQSPRYKVTKRGQDVALRCDPISGHVSLYWYRQALGQGPEFLTYFNYEAQQDKSGLPNDRFSAERPEGSISTLTIQRTEQRDSAMYRCASSSTRLAPGYNEQFFGPGTRLTVL.

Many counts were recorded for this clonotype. CDR3 residues: CASSFLSNYGYTF. DNA of the CDR3: TGTGCCAGCAGCTTCCTCAGCAACTATGGCTACACCTTC. The chain is built from TRBV5-4 and TRBJ1-2; D is ambiguous. The CDR3 is made up of 13 amino acids. With 2 bases removed from V and 2 bases from J, the gap between germline ends came to 7 bases. Germline loops: CDR1 SGHNT, CDR2 YYREEE (reference sequence).

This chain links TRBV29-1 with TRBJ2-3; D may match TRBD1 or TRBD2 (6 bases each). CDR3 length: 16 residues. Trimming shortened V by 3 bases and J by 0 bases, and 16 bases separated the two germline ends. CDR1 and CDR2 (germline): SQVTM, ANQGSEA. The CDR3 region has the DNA TGCAGCGTTGAGACGGGGGCGGTGTCTAGCACAGATACGCAGTATTTT. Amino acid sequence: CSVETGAVSSTDTQYF.

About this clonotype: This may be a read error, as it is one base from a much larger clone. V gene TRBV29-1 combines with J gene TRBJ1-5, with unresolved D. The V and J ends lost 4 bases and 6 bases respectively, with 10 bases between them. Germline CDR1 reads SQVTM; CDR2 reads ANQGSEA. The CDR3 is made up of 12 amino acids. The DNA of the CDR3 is TGCAGCGTTGGTGGCAGTAGTCAGCCCCAGCATTTT. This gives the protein CSVGGSSQPQHF. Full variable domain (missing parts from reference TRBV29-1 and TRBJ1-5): SAVISQKPSRDICQRGTSLTIQCQVDSQVTMMFWYRQQPGQSLTLIATANQGSEATYESGFVIDKFPISRPNLTFSTLTVSNMSPEDSSIYLCSVGGSSQPQHFGDGTRLSIL.

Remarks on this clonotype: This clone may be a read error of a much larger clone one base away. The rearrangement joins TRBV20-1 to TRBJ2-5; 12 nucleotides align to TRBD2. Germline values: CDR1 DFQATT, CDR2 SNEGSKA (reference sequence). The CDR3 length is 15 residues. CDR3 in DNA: TGCAGTGCTTCCGGACTAGCGGGGATTCAAGGGACCCAGTACTTC. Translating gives CSASGLAGIQGTQYF.

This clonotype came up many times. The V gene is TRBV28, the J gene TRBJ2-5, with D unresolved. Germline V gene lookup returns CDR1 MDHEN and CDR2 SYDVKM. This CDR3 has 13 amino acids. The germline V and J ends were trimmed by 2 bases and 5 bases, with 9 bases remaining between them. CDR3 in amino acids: CASSLGPGETQYF. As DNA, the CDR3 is TGTGCCAGCAGTTTAGGTCCTGGGGAGACCCAGTACTTC.

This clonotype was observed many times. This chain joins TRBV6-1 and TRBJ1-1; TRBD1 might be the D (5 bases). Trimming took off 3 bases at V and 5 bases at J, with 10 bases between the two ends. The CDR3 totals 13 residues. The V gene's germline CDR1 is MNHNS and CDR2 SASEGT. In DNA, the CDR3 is TGTGCCAGCAGTGACAGGGCGAGGACTGAAGCTTTCTTT. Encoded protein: CASSDRARTEAFF.

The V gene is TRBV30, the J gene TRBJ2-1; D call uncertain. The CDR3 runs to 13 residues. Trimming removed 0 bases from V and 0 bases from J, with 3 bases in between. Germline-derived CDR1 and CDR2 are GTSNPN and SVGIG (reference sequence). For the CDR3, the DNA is TGTGCCTGGAGTGTTAACTCCTACAATGAGCAGTTCTTC. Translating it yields CAWSVNSYNEQFF.

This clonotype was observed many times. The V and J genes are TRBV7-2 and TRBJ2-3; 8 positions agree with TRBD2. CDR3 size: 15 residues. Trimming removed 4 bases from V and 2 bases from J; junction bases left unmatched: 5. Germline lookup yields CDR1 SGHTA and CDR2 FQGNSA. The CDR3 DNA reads TGTGCCAGCAGCTCCCTAGCGGGTGACACAGATACGCAGTATTTT. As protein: CASSSLAGDTDTQYF. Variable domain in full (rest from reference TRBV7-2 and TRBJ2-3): GAGVSQSPSNKVTEKGKDVELRCDPISGHTALYWYRQSLGQGLEFLIYFQGNSAPDKSGLPSDRFSAERTGGSVSTLTIQRTQQEDSAVYLCASSSLAGDTDTQYFGPGTRLTVL.